This TCR beta chain was obtained from a study of identical twins. Only a few counts were recorded for this clonotype. Between the trimmed V and J ends, which lost 1 base and 3 bases, there was a span of 9 bases. Germline CDR1 and CDR2: SEHNR and FQNEAQ (reference sequence). The CDR3 consists of 14 residues. TCRdb analysed the 5' RACE reads with MiXCR anew, one entry per CDR3 protein. The table has 400,000 to 550,000 distinct CDR3 sequences, approximately 24% seen once. These data also formed part of another study, on T cells expressing NK-cell markers. According to that study: Seven HCMV-seropositive donors and one seronegative donor made up the eight sequenced donors.

The material sequenced was CD4+ T cells sorted from blood. This clonotype originated in a woman aged 18-29 years in good health. V is TRBV7-9 and J is TRBJ1-1; D call uncertain. CDR3 coding DNA: TGTGCCAGCAGCTTAGTAGAAGGGTACACTGAAGCTTTCTTT. Its translation is CASSLVEGYTEAFF.